The 3 T cell receptor beta chains listed next were all sequenced from one sample in a study of shared clonotypes between healthy human individuals. Measured with immunoSEQ multiplex PCR; TCRdb has only the in-frame clones, and not every one. This table holds around 2,000,000 clones, 95% found once. Input material: naive CD4+ T cells sorted from blood. The subset was: CD45RA+ positively selected. The receptors come from a man younger than 30 in good health.

CDR3 coding DNA: TGTGCCAGCAGCCACTTCGCTCGGGGGGAGTCACCCCTCCACTTT. It translates to CASSHFARGESPLHF. V usage is TRBV11-2 and J usage is TRBJ1-6; possibly TRBD1 for D (5 bases). This CDR3 has 15 residues. The V gene's germline CDR1 is SGHAT and CDR2 FQNNGV. Deletions cut 5 bases from V and 10 bases from J, with 18 bases between.

This sequence joins TRBV19 and TRBJ2-3; TRBD1 might be the D (5 bases). V was trimmed by 3 bases and J by 1 base, leaving 11 bases between them. Germline CDR1 reads LNHDA; CDR2 reads SQIVND (reference sequence). The CDR3 is 15 amino acids. This chain's CDR3 is CASSIMGLGTDTQYF. In nucleotides, the CDR3 is TGTGCCAGTAGTATCATGGGGCTGGGCACAGATACGCAGTATTTT.

This clone was recorded once. The chain couples TRBV4-3 to TRBJ1-2, with TRBD1 identical over 7 bases. V lost 3 bases and J lost 7; bases outside the gene matches: 11. Germline assignment: CDR1 LGHNA and CDR2 YSLEER. The CDR3 runs 15 residues. CDR3 nucleotide sequence: TGCGCCAGCAGCCAGGCAGACAGGGAATTGACTGGCTACACCTTC. Translating it yields CASSQADRELTGYTF.